This T cell receptor beta chain was sequenced for a study of blood T cell repertoires in COVID-19. Study background: Collection of acute and convalescent COVID-19 samples took place in the United States, Italy and Spain. PBMCs, B-cell-depleted T cells, or T cells were the source of the cDNA or gDNA that made up the material.

As originally analysed: Counts of nucleated cells, estimated from reference gene primer amplification, were obtained. The repertoire was sequenced with immunoSEQ multiplex PCR; TCRdb's copy has only in-frame clones and lacks some. D and trimming come from the DNA, and the V and J calls and clone size come from that table. This table has 150,000 to 200,000 clones, 81% appearing once. Trimming removed 5 bases from V and 3 bases from J, with 14 bases in between. CDR1 LNHDA and CDR2 SQIVND come from the germline V gene (reference sequence). There are 15 residues in the CDR3. This TCR was sampled from a man aged 55 to 69 with active or convalescent COVID-19. The genes are TRBV19 and TRBJ1-5; D is uncertain. Sequenced sample: peripheral blood. The CDR3, as DNA: TGTGCCAGTAGTCCCGGAGGCCGTCCCAATCAGCCCCAGCATTTT. Its protein product is CASSPGGRPNQPQHF.